Listed below are T cell receptor beta chains from one sample, sequenced in a study of T cells in Graves' hyperthyroidism and ophthalmopathy. TCRdb called the multiplex PCR reads again in MiXCR, with one record for every CDR3 protein. The repertoire holds approximately 600,000 distinct CDR3 sequences, with more than 11% as singletons. The sequenced material came from blood. These receptors came from a woman younger than 45 with Graves' hyperthyroidism that later progressed to Graves' ophthalmopathy. The CDR3 runs from the conserved cysteine through the conserved F or W. Fields, in order: V gene, clone size, CDR3 length, D gene, J gene, CDR3 protein, CDR3 DNA. D genes are given only for firm matches. For some rows the clone size is stated as once, few or many, or as a class when expanded; others skip it.

v_call: TRBV5-8
clone_size: .
cdr3_length: 15
d_call: .
j_call: TRBJ1-5
cdr3_aa: CASSREGHPNQPQHF
cdr3_nt: TGTGCCAGCAGCAGGGAAGGACATCCCAATCAGCCCCAGCATTTT

v_call: TRBV20-1
clone_size: few
cdr3_length: 14
d_call: TRBD2
j_call: TRBJ2-1
cdr3_aa: CSARDETSGYEQFF
cdr3_nt: TGCAGTGCTAGAGATGAGACTAGCGGCTATGAGCAGTTCTTC

v_call: TRBV3-1
clone_size: many
cdr3_length: 13
d_call: .
j_call: TRBJ2-3
cdr3_aa: CASGRESTDTQYF
cdr3_nt: TGTGCCAGCGGACGGGAGTCCACAGATACGCAGTATTTT

v_call: TRBV14
clone_size: many
cdr3_length: 13
d_call: .
j_call: TRBJ1-5
cdr3_aa: CASSVGGGQPQHF
cdr3_nt: TGTGCCAGCAGCGTCGGGGGAGGTCAGCCCCAGCATTTT

v_call: TRBV2
clone_size: many
cdr3_length: 15
d_call: TRBD1
j_call: TRBJ2-7
cdr3_aa: CASIPRDSLSYEQYF
cdr3_nt: TGTGCCAGCATCCCCCGGGACAGTCTCTCCTACGAGCAGTACTTC

v_call: TRBV7-2
clone_size: .
cdr3_length: 15
d_call: .
j_call: TRBJ2-2
cdr3_aa: CASSLAGAGTGELFF
cdr3_nt: TGTGCCAGCAGCTTAGCGGGGGCTGGCACCGGGGAGCTGTTTTTT

v_call: TRBV19
clone_size: .
cdr3_length: 14
d_call: TRBD1
j_call: TRBJ1-5
cdr3_aa: CAGSGQGASQPQHF
cdr3_nt: TGTGCCGGCTCCGGACAGGGGGCTTCTCAGCCCCAGCATTTT

v_call: TRBV12-3/TRBV12-4
clone_size: many
cdr3_length: 14
d_call: .
j_call: TRBJ2-1
cdr3_aa: CASSPREEYNEQFF
cdr3_nt: TGTGCCAGCAGTCCGCGCGAAGAATACAATGAGCAGTTCTTC

v_call: TRBV12-5
clone_size: .
cdr3_length: 16
d_call: .
j_call: TRBJ1-2
cdr3_aa: CASGLSHAGNTGGYTF
cdr3_nt: TGTGCTAGTGGTTTGTCCCACGCGGGAAACACGGGTGGCTACACCTTC

v_call: TRBV7-9
clone_size: few
cdr3_length: 14
d_call: TRBD1
j_call: TRBJ1-2
cdr3_aa: CASSLAQTGKGYTF
cdr3_nt: TGTGCCAGCAGCTTAGCCCAGACAGGGAAAGGCTACACCTTC

v_call: TRBV6-1
clone_size: many
cdr3_length: 11
d_call: .
j_call: TRBJ1-1
cdr3_aa: CASSEADEAFF
cdr3_nt: TGTGCCAGCAGTGAAGCAGATGAAGCTTTCTTT

v_call: TRBV12-3/TRBV12-4
clone_size: few
cdr3_length: 14
d_call: TRBD1
j_call: TRBJ2-2
cdr3_aa: CASRIQGKTEELFF
cdr3_nt: TGTGCCAGCAGAATACAGGGGAAAACCGAGGAGCTGTTTTTT

v_call: TRBV28
clone_size: few
cdr3_length: 13
d_call: .
j_call: TRBJ1-5
cdr3_aa: CASSLQLNQPQHF
cdr3_nt: TGTGCCAGCAGTCTTCAGTTGAATCAGCCCCAGCATTTT

v_call: TRBV12-3/TRBV12-4
clone_size: many
cdr3_length: 13
d_call: .
j_call: TRBJ2-1
cdr3_aa: CASRSIGENEQFF
cdr3_nt: TGTGCCAGCAGAAGTATAGGGGAAAATGAGCAGTTCTTC

v_call: TRBV7-9
clone_size: many
cdr3_length: 14
d_call: TRBD1
j_call: TRBJ1-4
cdr3_aa: CASSGPGGNEKLFF
cdr3_nt: TGTGCCAGCAGCGGACCAGGGGGAAATGAAAAACTGTTTTTT

v_call: TRBV6-2/TRBV6-3
clone_size: many
cdr3_length: 15
d_call: TRBD1
j_call: TRBJ2-7
cdr3_aa: CASSYVGTVSYEQYF
cdr3_nt: TGTGCCAGCAGTTACGTCGGGACAGTATCCTACGAGCAGTACTTC

v_call: TRBV5-1
clone_size: many
cdr3_length: 13
d_call: TRBD1
j_call: TRBJ1-1
cdr3_aa: CASSINRDREAFF
cdr3_nt: TGCGCCAGCAGCATAAACCGGGACAGGGAAGCTTTCTTT

v_call: TRBV12-3/TRBV12-4
clone_size: many
cdr3_length: 12
d_call: .
j_call: TRBJ2-7
cdr3_aa: CASSFGGYEQYF
cdr3_nt: TGTGCCAGCAGTTTTGGGGGCTACGAGCAGTACTTC

v_call: TRBV4-1
clone_size: few
cdr3_length: 15
d_call: TRBD1
j_call: TRBJ2-3
cdr3_aa: CASSGDRGGPDTQYF
cdr3_nt: TGCGCCAGCAGTGGAGACAGGGGAGGTCCAGATACGCAGTATTTT

v_call: TRBV3-1
clone_size: many
cdr3_length: 17
d_call: .
j_call: TRBJ1-6
cdr3_aa: CASSQESSSSYNSPLHF
cdr3_nt: TGTGCCAGCAGCCAAGAAAGCAGCAGCTCCTATAATTCACCCCTCCACTTT

v_call: TRBV4-3
clone_size: few
cdr3_length: 16
d_call: TRBD2
j_call: TRBJ2-3
cdr3_aa: CASSQDGGGGTDTQYF
cdr3_nt: TGCGCCAGCAGCCAAGACGGCGGGGGTGGCACAGATACGCAGTATTTT

v_call: TRBV6-1
clone_size: many
cdr3_length: 9
d_call: TRBD1
j_call: TRBJ1-2
cdr3_aa: CAQGGGYTF
cdr3_nt: TGTGCCCAGGGGGGAGGCTACACCTTC

v_call: TRBV11-3
clone_size: many
cdr3_length: 13
d_call: TRBD1
j_call: TRBJ1-2
cdr3_aa: CASSYAGGNGYTF
cdr3_nt: TGTGCCAGCAGTTACGCAGGGGGCAATGGCTACACCTTC

v_call: TRBV19
clone_size: .
cdr3_length: 14
d_call: .
j_call: TRBJ1-1
cdr3_aa: CASSSGVGDTEAFF
cdr3_nt: TGTGCCAGTAGTAGTGGGGTTGGGGACACTGAAGCTTTCTTT

v_call: TRBV12-3/TRBV12-4
clone_size: .
cdr3_length: 15
d_call: .
j_call: TRBJ1-3
cdr3_aa: CASSRTRVSGNTIYF
cdr3_nt: TGTGCCAGCAGTCGGACTCGGGTCTCTGGAAACACCATATATTTT

v_call: TRBV27
clone_size: .
cdr3_length: 16
d_call: TRBD2
j_call: TRBJ2-7
cdr3_aa: CASSLRLAVNSYEQYF
cdr3_nt: TGTGCCAGCAGTTTAAGGCTAGCGGTAAACTCCTACGAGCAGTACTTC

v_call: TRBV4-1
clone_size: .
cdr3_length: 15
d_call: .
j_call: TRBJ2-4
cdr3_aa: CASSRGPLAKNIQYF
cdr3_nt: TGCGCCAGCAGCCGCGGACCGTTAGCCAAAAACATTCAGTACTTC

v_call: TRBV11-1
clone_size: many
cdr3_length: 15
d_call: TRBD1
j_call: TRBJ2-1
cdr3_aa: CASSLASGQGNEQFF
cdr3_nt: TGTGCCAGCAGCTTAGCCAGCGGACAGGGGAATGAGCAGTTCTTC

v_call: TRBV28
clone_size: .
cdr3_length: 16
d_call: TRBD1
j_call: TRBJ1-2
cdr3_aa: CASSPDRGGGSYGYTF
cdr3_nt: TGTGCCAGCAGTCCGGACAGGGGCGGAGGAAGCTATGGCTACACCTTC

v_call: TRBV5-1
clone_size: many
cdr3_length: 15
d_call: .
j_call: TRBJ1-5
cdr3_aa: CASSLAPGSNQPQHF
cdr3_nt: TGCGCCAGCAGCTTGGCCCCCGGGTCTAATCAGCCCCAGCATTTT

v_call: TRBV18
clone_size: .
cdr3_length: 17
d_call: .
j_call: TRBJ1-2
cdr3_aa: CASSRTSDGRGGYGYTF
cdr3_nt: TGTGCCAGCTCACGTACTTCCGACGGAAGGGGCGGCTATGGCTACACCTTC

v_call: TRBV13
clone_size: many
cdr3_length: 15
d_call: TRBD2
j_call: TRBJ2-3
cdr3_aa: CASSLGMTSADTQYF
cdr3_nt: TGTGCCAGCAGCTTGGGGATGACTAGCGCAGATACGCAGTATTTT

v_call: TRBV28
clone_size: many
cdr3_length: 15
d_call: .
j_call: TRBJ1-2
cdr3_aa: CASSLFQRGRGGYTF
cdr3_nt: TGTGCCAGCAGTTTATTTCAACGAGGGCGGGGTGGCTACACCTTC

v_call: TRBV20-1
clone_size: few
cdr3_length: 14
d_call: .
j_call: TRBJ2-3
cdr3_aa: CSARGAGHTGTQYF
cdr3_nt: TGCAGTGCTAGAGGGGCGGGGCACACAGGTACGCAGTATTTT

v_call: TRBV30
clone_size: many
cdr3_length: 14
d_call: .
j_call: TRBJ1-3
cdr3_aa: CAWRIGGSGNTIYF
cdr3_nt: TGTGCCTGGCGGATAGGGGGCTCTGGAAACACCATATATTTT

v_call: TRBV5-1
clone_size: .
cdr3_length: 16
d_call: .
j_call: TRBJ1-1
cdr3_aa: CASSGGHIPMNTEAFF
cdr3_nt: TGCGCCAGCAGCGGGGGACACATTCCCATGAACACTGAAGCTTTCTTT

v_call: TRBV30
clone_size: few
cdr3_length: 13
d_call: .
j_call: TRBJ1-1
cdr3_aa: CAWRYRENTEAFF
cdr3_nt: TGTGCCTGGAGATACAGAGAAAACACTGAAGCTTTCTTT

v_call: TRBV20-1
clone_size: few
cdr3_length: 12
d_call: .
j_call: TRBJ2-1
cdr3_aa: CSGGEAPNEQFF
cdr3_nt: TGCAGTGGGGGGGAGGCCCCCAATGAGCAGTTCTTC

v_call: TRBV5-1
clone_size: few
cdr3_length: 15
d_call: .
j_call: TRBJ1-1
cdr3_aa: CASIGPSGLDTEAFF
cdr3_nt: TGCGCCAGCATTGGCCCCTCGGGTTTGGACACTGAAGCTTTCTTT

v_call: TRBV5-4
clone_size: few
cdr3_length: 14
d_call: TRBD1
j_call: TRBJ1-6
cdr3_aa: CASSLDGTGPPLHF
cdr3_nt: TGTGCCAGCAGCTTGGACGGGACAGGACCTCCCCTCCACTTT

v_call: TRBV20-1
clone_size: .
cdr3_length: 15
d_call: .
j_call: TRBJ2-2
cdr3_aa: CSASGTVVSHGELFF
cdr3_nt: TGCAGTGCTAGCGGCACAGTAGTGAGTCACGGGGAGCTGTTTTTT

v_call: TRBV12-3/TRBV12-4
clone_size: many
cdr3_length: 13
d_call: TRBD2
j_call: TRBJ2-7
cdr3_aa: CASAPGLAGEQYF
cdr3_nt: TGTGCCAGCGCCCCGGGACTAGCGGGCGAGCAGTACTTC

v_call: TRBV2
clone_size: .
cdr3_length: 16
d_call: TRBD1
j_call: TRBJ2-5
cdr3_aa: CASRLRPGQGYETQYF
cdr3_nt: TGTGCCAGCAGGTTAAGACCGGGACAGGGGTACGAGACCCAGTACTTC

v_call: TRBV30
clone_size: many
cdr3_length: 16
d_call: .
j_call: TRBJ2-1
cdr3_aa: CAWSQPGRGIYNEQFF
cdr3_nt: TGTGCCTGGAGTCAACCGGGGCGGGGAATCTACAATGAGCAGTTCTTC

v_call: TRBV7-2
clone_size: few
cdr3_length: 16
d_call: TRBD2
j_call: TRBJ2-2
cdr3_aa: CASSPQQREVTGELFF
cdr3_nt: TGTGCCAGCAGCCCCCAACAGCGGGAGGTCACCGGGGAGCTGTTTTTT

v_call: TRBV7-3
clone_size: few
cdr3_length: 13
d_call: .
j_call: TRBJ2-2
cdr3_aa: CASSRWGAGELFF
cdr3_nt: TGTGCCAGCAGCCGTTGGGGGGCCGGGGAGCTGTTTTTT

v_call: TRBV7-9
clone_size: many
cdr3_length: 20
d_call: .
j_call: TRBJ2-7
cdr3_aa: CASSSQPGQGLAGGSYEQYF
cdr3_nt: TGTGCCAGCAGCTCCCAGCCGGGACAGGGGCTAGCGGGAGGTAGCTACGAGCAGTACTTC

v_call: TRBV12-3/TRBV12-4
clone_size: many
cdr3_length: 12
d_call: .
j_call: TRBJ1-1
cdr3_aa: CASSPRPAEAFF
cdr3_nt: TGTGCCAGCAGTCCCCGTCCCGCTGAAGCTTTCTTT

v_call: TRBV6-2/TRBV6-3
clone_size: many
cdr3_length: 16
d_call: TRBD1
j_call: TRBJ1-1
cdr3_aa: CASSYSIVQGGTEAFF
cdr3_nt: TGTGCCAGCAGTTACTCGATTGTCCAGGGGGGCACTGAAGCTTTCTTT

v_call: TRBV4-1
clone_size: .
cdr3_length: 16
d_call: .
j_call: TRBJ1-5
cdr3_aa: CASSQDFAGGNQPQHF
cdr3_nt: TGCGCCAGCAGCCAAGATTTCGCGGGGGGCAATCAGCCCCAGCATTTT

v_call: TRBV19
clone_size: many
cdr3_length: 16
d_call: TRBD1
j_call: TRBJ2-7
cdr3_aa: CASMRTGASPSYEQYF
cdr3_nt: TGTGCCAGTATGCGGACAGGGGCCTCCCCCTCCTACGAGCAGTACTTC

v_call: TRBV27
clone_size: many
cdr3_length: 17
d_call: .
j_call: TRBJ2-5
cdr3_aa: CASRPGEARVAQETQYF
cdr3_nt: TGTGCCAGCAGGCCCGGGGAGGCACGGGTCGCACAAGAGACCCAGTACTTC

v_call: TRBV6-1
clone_size: many
cdr3_length: 16
d_call: .
j_call: TRBJ1-3
cdr3_aa: CASSGRTGRSGNTIYF
cdr3_nt: TGTGCCAGCAGTGGACGGACGGGGCGCTCTGGAAACACCATATATTTT

v_call: TRBV5-1
clone_size: many
cdr3_length: 15
d_call: .
j_call: TRBJ2-3
cdr3_aa: CASSLEAKITDTQYF
cdr3_nt: TGCGCCAGCAGCTTGGAGGCAAAGATCACAGATACGCAGTATTTT

v_call: TRBV12-3/TRBV12-4
clone_size: .
cdr3_length: 13
d_call: .
j_call: TRBJ2-1
cdr3_aa: CASRTGRWSEQFF
cdr3_nt: TGTGCCAGCAGAACAGGGCGGTGGTCCGAGCAGTTCTTC

v_call: TRBV11-3
clone_size: many
cdr3_length: 16
d_call: TRBD2
j_call: TRBJ2-1
cdr3_aa: CASSFNWGGRGNEQFF
cdr3_nt: TGTGCCAGCAGCTTTAACTGGGGGGGTAGAGGGAATGAGCAGTTCTTC